Following are 8 T cell receptor beta chains from one sample sequenced in a study of cytomegalovirus exposure and HLA in healthy donors (dated by TCRdb to 2017 to 2019). Libraries were made using the immunoSEQ multiplex PCR assay. A mixture of 60 forward primers for TCR Vbeta segments and 13 reverse primers for TCR Jbeta segments was used in the multiplex PCR. TCRdb's version of the immuneACCESS table is confined to in-frame rearrangements and falls short of the full clone set. An unresolved V gene accounts for under half of the shortfall where checked; the remainder is of unknown origin. The sample table contains 130,000 to 150,000 clones; only one count was recorded for around 80% of them. Roughly 8.8% of the sample goes to the ten largest clones. The sample taken for sequencing was PBMCs. The receptors stem from a woman aged 45-59 years in good health and CMV-seropositive.

The sample holds one count of this clone. The CDR3 is CASSYGQEGDTQYF. The CDR3 nucleotides are TGTGCCAGCAGTTACGGACAAGAAGGGGATACGCAGTATTTT. The V call is TRBV6-5, the J call TRBJ2-3, with D possibly TRBD1 on 5 matching bases. Germline V lookup: CDR1 MNHEY, CDR2 SVGAGI. The V end was cut by 2 bases, the J end by 6 bases, with 12 bases between. The length of the CDR3 is 14 residues.

The chain has TRBV11-3 and TRBJ2-2; 8 nucleotides match TRBD1. Looked up from germline, CDR1 is SGHNT and CDR2 is YENEEA. The V and J ends lost 5 bases and 7 bases, in that order; junction bases with no gene match: 12. The CDR3 spans 16 residues. Here the CDR3 DNA reads TGTGCCAGCAGCCCTCCCAGGGGGCGCTTGGGCGGGGAGCTGTTTTTT. Amino acids: CASSPPRGRLGGELFF.

The CDR3 nucleotides read TGTGCCAGCAGTTCTCGACTAGCGGGGGCTTACGAGCAGTACTTC. Its translation: CASSSRLAGAYEQYF. This chain connects TRBV28 to TRBJ2-7, with TRBD2 identical over 12 bases. The V and J ends lost 4 bases and 4 bases, in that order; junction bases with no gene match: 5. The germline V gene encodes CDR1 MDHEN and CDR2 SYDVKM. The CDR3 loop spans 15 amino acids. Looking up the rest from reference TRBV28 and TRBJ2-7 gives the full variable domain: DVKVTQSSRYLVKRTGEKVFLECVQDMDHENMFWYRQDPGLGLRLIYFSYDVKMKEKGDIPEGYSVSREKKERFSLILESASTNQTSMYLCASSSRLAGAYEQYFGPGTRLTVT.

The chain joins TRBV7-6 to TRBJ2-7, with D possibly TRBD2 on 6 matching bases. Germline loops: CDR1 SGHVS, CDR2 FNYEAQ. The V end lost 5 bases, the J end lost 2 bases, and 13 bases lay between the germline ends. CDR3 size: 14 residues. The CDR3 here is CASSEGLPPYEQYF. DNA for the CDR3: TGTGCCAGCAGCGAGGGACTTCCTCCCTACGAGCAGTACTTC.

This clone was counted between two and nine times. The chain combines TRBV4-3 with TRBJ2-3, with D possibly TRBD2 on 5 matching bases. The V and J ends lost 4 bases and 4 bases respectively, with 12 bases between them. This CDR3 spans 14 amino acids. Per the germline V gene, CDR1 is LGHNA and CDR2 is YSLEER. CDR3 coding DNA: TGCGCCAGCAGCCCCAGGACTCTTGCAGATACGCAGTATTTT. Translating gives CASSPRTLADTQYF.

The chain combines TRBV11-2 with TRBJ2-7; 8 nucleotides match TRBD1. This CDR3 has 15 amino acids. The V gene end was trimmed by 2 bases and the J gene end by 2 bases; junction bases not matched to a gene: 5. CDR1 and CDR2 (germline): SGHAT, FQNNGV. The CDR3 reads CASSLNRGRTYEQYF. The CDR3 bases are TGTGCCAGCAGCTTAAACAGGGGGAGAACCTACGAGCAGTACTTC.

V usage is TRBV5-6 and J usage is TRBJ2-2; 7 bases map to TRBD2. With 4 bases clipped from V and 4 bases from J, the junction kept 10 bases outside the gene matches. The CDR3 spans 16 residues. CDR1 and CDR2 from the germline V gene are SGHDT and YYEEEE. The CDR3 protein is CASSPVGRYLTGELFF. As DNA, the CDR3 is TGTGCCAGCAGCCCCGTCGGGAGGTACCTCACCGGGGAGCTGTTTTTT.

V is TRBV5-4 and J is TRBJ1-1; no clear D. The ends were cut back, 1 base at V and 2 bases at J, with 9 bases in the middle. This CDR3 has 14 residues. The germline gives CDR1 SGHNT, CDR2 YYREEE (reference sequence). The CDR3 nucleotides read TGTGCCAGCAGCTTGCCGGGGATAAACACTGAAGCTTTCTTT. As protein: CASSLPGINTEAFF. Full variable domain (missing parts from reference TRBV5-4 and TRBJ1-1): ETGVTQSPTHLIKTRGQQVTLRCSSQSGHNTVSWYQQALGQGPQFIFQYYREEENGRGNFPPRFSGLQFPNYSSELNVNALELDDSALYLCASSLPGINTEAFFGQGTRLTVV.